A selection of T cell receptor beta chains follows, all from one sample in a study of beta chain features in type 1 diabetes. The table came from immunoSEQ multiplex PCR; TCRdb's copy has only in-frame clones and leaves some out. The data show about 150,000 clones, with roughly 9% seen just once and 2% to 2.5% held by the top ten. The sample consisted of central memory CD4+ T cells from blood. Receptors originate from a woman aged 18 to 35 in good health. The CDR3 runs from the conserved cysteine through the conserved F or W.

TRBV13 CASSSQGGDTQYF
TRBV30 CACTVDSNQPQHF
TRBV6-5 CASSYSNRGGYTF
TRBV5-4 CASSTGIAGRTDTQYF
TRBV28 CASSLNSFATNEKLFF
TRBV9 CASSPRRGNAGELFF
TRBV15 CATSRDKTTSGRTYTQYF
TRBV18 CASSPSRETDTQYF
TRBV5-1 CASSFGSEAYEQYF
TRBV30 CAWSTGIYSNQPQHF
TRBV27 CASSRTGGWDTQYF
TRBV2 CASSPGQLNQPQHF
TRBV5-1 CASSDSSGANVLTF
TRBV7-2 CASSLRLTEKLFF
TRBV30 CAWKPKRGQGASLDGYTF
TRBV30 CAWSPRGGNQPQHF
TRBV27 CASSSRSSGTDTQYF
TRBV7-9 CASSPGVVQYNEQFF
TRBV7-2 CASSFGGRQTEAFF
TRBV5-1 CASTLLAGGDEQFF
TRBV6-6 CASTLDRALFLQYF
TRBV30 CAWGKTDLNTEAFF
TRBV9 CASTLVETGEDYYNEQFF
TRBV14 CASSQDFLAYEQYF
TRBV21-1 CASSKVKAQGPANEQFF
TRBV5-4 CASSFRGAGGGNEQFF
TRBV5-1 CASSLGGQDYNEQFF
TRBV7-3 CASSARGQETQYF